This passage covers 32 T cell receptor beta chains from one sample sequenced in a study of tumor-infiltrating lymphocytes in primary liver carcinoma. Unsorted whole blood yielded blood RNA, and germline DNA was extracted as well. Synthesis of TCR beta cDNA was carried out from 500 ng total RNA with a constant-region primer. Libraries for TCR beta were built through three nested multiplex PCR rounds, which together made up a slightly modified ARM-PCR procedure. The first two PCR rounds, around 10 cycles each, used TRBV1-TRBV30 forward primers and a C-beta reverse primer. TCRdb re-called the multiplex PCR reads with MiXCR, one entry per CDR3 protein. Of about 320,000 distinct CDR3 sequences listed, about 60% are singletons. Sample: peripheral blood. These receptors were obtained from a man aged 35 to 55 with primary liver carcinoma and hepatitis B virus infection.

Comments on this clonotype: An end of the junction differs from the germline gene, which may be a read error. The V gene is TRBV11-2, the J gene TRBJ1-2; D is undetermined. The CDR3 sequence is 12 residues long. CDR1 and CDR2 from the germline V gene are SGHAT and FQNNGV. In DNA, the CDR3 is TGTGCCTGCAGCCCCGCCGGGCCGGGCTACGCCTTC. It encodes CACSPAGPGYAF.

This clonotype was seen a single time. A much larger clone lies one base from this, so it may be a read error. The chain joins TRBV6-2 or TRBV6-3 to TRBJ2-7, with TRBD2 identical over 9 bases. There are 15 residues in the CDR3. CDR1 is MNHEY, CDR2 SVGEGT, per germline. V trimming: 4 bases; J trimming: 2 bases; junction bases outside the gene matches: 6. The CDR3 is CASSSWGLAAYEQYF. The CDR3 region has the DNA TGTGCCAGCAGTTCTTGGGGACTAGCAGCCTACGAGCAGTACTTC.

This clonotype was seen repeatedly, ten times or more. J is TRBJ1-2 and V is TRBV6-5, with TRBD1 identical over 11 bases. Germline trimming cut 4 bases from V and 2 bases from J; bases unmatched to any gene: 3. CDR1 is MNHEY, CDR2 SVGAGI, per germline. The CDR3 extends over 15 amino acids. In DNA, the CDR3 is TGTGCCAGCAGTTGGCGGACAGGGGGCAACTATGGCTACACCTTC. It encodes CASSWRTGGNYGYTF.

On this clonotype itself: A read error is likely, as this CDR3 ends without the conserved phenylalanine or tryptophan. This chain links TRBV4-3 with TRBJ2-7; D may be TRBD1 (5 bases). From germline, CDR1 is LGHNA and CDR2 YSLEER. The CDR3 runs to 13 residues. The CDR3 DNA reads as TGCGCCAGCAGTCAAGATACCAGGGCCGAGCAGTACCTC. Amino acids: CASSQDTRAEQYL.

The chain combines TRBV28 with TRBJ2-7; 7 bases are a match to TRBD2. V was pared by 4 bases and J by 9 bases, with 9 bases of the junction left unmatched. Germline V gives CDR1 MDHEN, CDR2 SYDVKM. CDR3 size: 13 residues. In nucleotides, the CDR3 is TGTGCCAGCAGTTCACTTGGACTAGAGGTGCAGTACTTC. Amino acids: CASSSLGLEVQYF.

Notes on this clonotype: With a much larger clone just one base away, this may be a read error. Here the CDR3 DNA reads TGTGCCAGCAGTTTCTCACTCGCGGGAGTCTATGGGCAGTTCTTC. It encodes CASSFSLAGVYGQFF. J is TRBJ2-1 and V is TRBV12-3 or TRBV12-4; 7 bases map to TRBD2. The V gene end was trimmed by 3 bases and the J gene end by 12 bases; junction bases not matched to a gene: 14. CDR3 length: 15 amino acids.

In this sample, this clonotype turned up many times. The V gene is TRBV29-1, the J gene TRBJ1-3, with D unresolved. From germline, CDR1 is SQVTM and CDR2 ANQGSEA. The V gene lost 6 bases and the J gene lost 4 bases, with 13 bases spanning the gap. The CDR3 is 13 residues long. CDR3 nucleotides: TGCAGCGTCAAATCTCCGGCAGGAAACACCATATATTTT. Translation: CSVKSPAGNTIYF.

Regarding this clonotype: One junction end does not reproduce the germline sequence, and a read error may be involved. This chain joins TRBV6-5 and TRBJ2-3, with 9 bases matching TRBD1. CDR1 MNHEY and CDR2 SVGAGI come from the germline V gene. The CDR3 has 15 residues. The CDR3 here is CASIPRQGGTDTQYF. CDR3 DNA sequence: TGTGCCAGCATTCCACGACAGGGGGGCACAGATACTCAGTATTTT.

The V call is TRBV5-1, the J call TRBJ2-1, with D unclear. Germline V gene data show CDR1 as SGHRS and CDR2 as YFSETQ. Trimming removed 3 bases from V and 1 base from J, with 8 bases in between. CDR3 length equals 14 residues. DNA of the CDR3: TGCGCCAGCAGCTCCAGTGGGTCCTACAATGAGCAGTTCTTC. The encoded protein is CASSSSGSYNEQFF. The whole variable domain, remainder taken from reference TRBV5-1 and TRBJ2-1, is KAGVTQTPRYLIKTRGQQVTLSCSPISGHRSVSWYQQTPGQGLQFLFEYFSETQRNKGNFPGRFSGRQFSNSRSEMNVSTLELGDSALYLCASSSSGSYNEQFFGPGTRLTVL.

There are many counts of this clonotype. The chain carries TRBV6-5 and TRBJ2-1, with 9 bases matching TRBD2. Germline loops: CDR1 MNHEY, CDR2 SVGAGI. V trimming: 8 bases; J trimming: 3 bases; junction bases outside the gene matches: 5. The CDR3 has 14 amino acids. The CDR3 DNA sequence: TGTGCCAGCCGATTGACTAGCGGCTACAATGAGCAGTTCTTC. Amino acids: CASRLTSGYNEQFF.

As to this clonotype: A read error is likely, as this CDR3 ends without the conserved phenylalanine or tryptophan. It is unclear where the CDR3 begins or ends on the DNA, so no DNA is shown, and the CDR3 is as TCRdb lists it. J is TRBJ2-1 and V is TRBV11-3; the table calls TRBD2, which could not be checked here. Per germline, CDR1 SGHNT and CDR2 YENEEA. The CDR3 is 17 residues long, counting both termini. The CDR3 spells CASSPTSGPSSYNEQSL.

This clonotype was observed many times. This chain connects TRBV4-2 to TRBJ1-4, with TRBD1 as a possible D gene (6 bases). The V gene lost 3 bases and the J gene lost 13 bases, with 21 bases spanning the gap. The CDR3 length is 15 residues. CDR1 is LGHNA and CDR2 is YNFKEQ in the germline V gene. CDR3 region: CASSQGGGTIVRLFF. The CDR3 nucleotides are TGTGCCAGCAGCCAGGGGGGCGGGACCATAGTCAGACTGTTTTTT.

This clonotype was observed at least ten times. The chain carries TRBV6-2 or TRBV6-3 and TRBJ1-5; D not certain. This CDR3 comprises 15 residues. With 6 bases removed from V and 3 bases from J, the gap between germline ends came to 15 bases. CDR1 and CDR2 (germline): MNHEY, SVGEGT. The CDR3 is CASRFGNINNQPQHF. DNA for the CDR3: TGTGCCAGCAGATTCGGCAATATAAACAATCAGCCCCAGCATTTT.

In the case of this clonotype: Just one base apart from a much larger clone, this may be a read error. The chain uses TRBV4-3 and TRBJ1-2; weak D call: TRBD1 (6 bases). Germline V gene sequence: CDR1 LGHNA, CDR2 YSLEER. CDR3 length: 14 amino acids. The CDR3 bases are TGCGTCAGCAGCCAAGAGAGGGGGAGGTATGGCTACACCTTC. Protein sequence: CVSSQERGRYGYTF.

The J gene is TRBJ2-1, the V gene TRBV6-2 or TRBV6-3, with 10 bases identical to TRBD1. CDR3 size: 14 residues. Trimming took 8 bases from V and 12 from J; bases not matched to a gene: 13. CDR1 MNHEY and CDR2 SVGEGT come from the germline V gene. The CDR3 loop is CASCRDRGLGGQFF. Written as DNA, the CDR3 is TGTGCCAGCTGCCGAGACAGGGGGCTTGGGGGGCAGTTCTTC.

The CDR3 sequence is CAIRHRQAGPGEQEYF. CDR3 DNA: TGTGCCATCAGACACCGACAAGCGGGACCCGGGGAACAGGAGTACTTC. The V call is TRBV10-3, the J call TRBJ2-7; 7 bases line up with TRBD2. V dropped 6 bases and J dropped 11; count of bases not matched to a gene: 22. The CDR3 length is 16 residues. CDR1 is ENHRY, CDR2 SYGVKD, per germline.

This clonotype came up once. The rearrangement uses TRBV28 and TRBJ2-7; D possibly corresponds to TRBD2 (5 bases). Trimming left V 6 bases short and J 2 bases short, with 14 bases between. Germline V gives CDR1 MDHEN, CDR2 SYDVKM. There are 14 residues in the CDR3. CDR3 in amino acids: CASRRPEAPYEQYF. CDR3 DNA: TGTGCCAGCAGAAGACCGGAGGCCCCCTACGAGCAGTACTTC.

This clonotype was observed once. This chain joins TRBV5-1 and TRBJ2-4, with 10 bases that match TRBD1. From germline, CDR1 is SGHRS and CDR2 YFSETQ. The junction had 8 bases not matched to a gene; V was cut back by 0 bases and J by 2 bases. The CDR3 is 18 residues long. The CDR3 protein is CASSLGTGGSGSKNIQYF. The CDR3 nucleotides read TGCGCCAGCAGCTTGGGGACAGGGGGATCCGGGTCCAAAAACATTCAGTACTTC.

About this clonotype: A read error is likely, as this CDR3 ends without the conserved phenylalanine or tryptophan. The chain carries TRBV11-1 and TRBJ2-7; D is unresolved. The CDR3 is 12 residues long. The V gene's germline CDR1 is SGHAT and CDR2 FQDESV (reference sequence). CDR3 in amino acids: CTSSSPLREQYL. The CDR3 bases are TGTACCAGCAGCTCCCCGCTGAGGGAGCAGTACCTC.

With respect to this clonotype: Given a much more abundant clone one base away, this may be a read error. The V call is TRBV10-3, the J call TRBJ2-5; 7 bases fit TRBD2. There are 13 residues in the CDR3. Germline V gene lookup returns CDR1 ENHRY and CDR2 SYGVKD. The ends lost 4 bases at V and 3 bases at J; junction bases unmatched: 2. CDR3 sequence (DNA): TGTGCCATCAGTGCTAGCGGCAAAGAGACCCAGTACTTC. This sequence encodes CAISASGKETQYF.

This clonotype showed up just a few times. J is TRBJ2-3 and V is TRBV30; D perhaps matches TRBD1 (6 bases). V lost 4 bases and J lost 0, with 11 bases in between. The CDR3 sequence is 14 residues long. Germline V CDR1 and CDR2: GTSNPN, SVGIG (reference sequence). In DNA, the CDR3 is TGTGCCTGGAAGGGGGTAGCTAGCACAGATACGCAGTATTTT. Translating it yields CAWKGVASTDTQYF.

The chain employs TRBV28 and TRBJ2-5, with D possibly being TRBD1 (6 bases). There are 15 residues in the CDR3. Per the germline V gene, CDR1 is MDHEN and CDR2 is SYDVKM. Deletions cut 2 bases from V and 2 bases from J, with 12 bases between. The CDR3, as DNA: TGTGCCAGCAGTTTAGGGGGCCGACAGCAAGAGACCCAGTACTTC. This translates into CASSLGGRQQETQYF. Complete variable domain (other parts from reference TRBV28 and TRBJ2-5): DVKVTQSSRYLVKRTGEKVFLECVQDMDHENMFWYRQDPGLGLRLIYFSYDVKMKEKGDIPEGYSVSREKKERFSLILESASTNQTSMYLCASSLGGRQQETQYFGPGTRLLVL.

This clonotype was detected ten times or more. This chain uses TRBV11-2 with TRBJ2-1, with D possibly being TRBD1 (6 bases). The V end was cut by 4 bases, the J end by 8 bases, with 6 bases between. Germline values: CDR1 SGHAT, CDR2 FQNNGV. The CDR3 is 11 amino acids. DNA of the CDR3: TGTGCCAGCAGCTACAGGGATGAGCAGTTCTTC. It codes for CASSYRDEQFF.

Concerning this clonotype itself: A single base separates this from a much larger clone, so it may be a read error. V gene TRBV7-8 combines with J gene TRBJ2-1; D is undetermined. Per the germline V gene, CDR1 is SGHVS and CDR2 is FQNEAQ. The CDR3 runs 14 residues. V was shortened by 7 bases and J by 2 bases, with 12 bases between the two germline ends. This CDR3 reads CASTPRHTYNEQFF. As DNA, the CDR3 is TGTGCCAGCACCCCCCGACATACCTACAATGAGCAGTTCTTC.

As to this clonotype: Relative to the germline gene, one junction end is altered; a read error may explain this. The V and J genes are TRBV11-2 and TRBJ2-4, with a weak D call TRBD2 (5 bases). CDR1 is SGHAT and CDR2 is FQNNGV in the germline V gene. This CDR3 has 17 residues. CDR3 bases: TGTGCCAGCAACTTAGTTCGGACGGACTTAGCCAAAAAAATTCAGTACTTC. Encoded protein: CASNLVRTDLAKKIQYF.

A few counts support this clonotype. This chain connects TRBV5-1 to TRBJ1-2; D is unresolved. The CDR3 extends over 15 amino acids. V lost 0 bases and J lost 6, with 15 bases in between. Germline loops: CDR1 SGHRS, CDR2 YFSETQ. The CDR3 region is CASSLGQVGIDGYTF. CDR3 nucleotides: TGCGCCAGCAGCTTGGGGCAGGTGGGGATTGATGGCTACACCTTC.

This clonotype was picked up many times. The V gene is TRBV29-1, the J gene TRBJ1-1; D may be TRBD1 (5 bases). The germline V gene has CDR1 SQVTM and CDR2 ANQGSEA. The V end was cut by 1 base, the J end by 5 bases, with 8 bases between. The CDR3 spans 12 residues. This CDR3 reads CSVEGDRTEAFF. As DNA, the CDR3 is TGCAGCGTTGAAGGGGACCGGACTGAAGCTTTCTTT.

To note about this clonotype: At one end, the junction sequence differs from germline, possibly due to a read error. The chain is built from TRBV5-5 and TRBJ1-1; the match to TRBD1 covers 7 bases. The CDR3 loop spans 16 amino acids. CDR1 and CDR2 (germline): SGHKS, YYEKEE (reference sequence). CDR3 sequence (DNA): TGTGCCAGCAACTTGGCTGCCCCAGGGGGGAACACTGAAGCTTTCTTT. Translated: CASNLAAPGGNTEAFF.

The chain couples TRBV11-1 to TRBJ2-7; TRBD1 is a possible D gene (6 bases). The germline CDR1 and CDR2 sequences are SGHAT and FQDESV (reference sequence). The CDR3 runs 11 residues. The CDR3 DNA reads TGTGCTACCAGCAACCAGGGGGAGCAGTACTTC. Protein product: CATSNQGEQYF.

This clonotype has only a few counts. One base away lies a much larger clone, so this may be a sequencing read error. The chain employs TRBV6-5 and TRBJ2-7; 8 nucleotides line up with TRBD1. V lost 6 bases to trimming and J lost 7 bases; unmatched junction nucleotides: 11. Germline-derived CDR1 and CDR2 are MNHEY and SVGAGI. CDR3 length equals 14 residues. Here the CDR3 DNA reads TGTGCCAGCAGCCCCCCCGGACAGGGATGGGAGCAGTACTTC. Translation: CASSPPGQGWEQYF.

Turning to this clonotype: It may be a read error: a sequence one base away is much more abundant. As the CDR3 is not closed by the conserved phenylalanine or tryptophan, this likely results from a read error. The chain combines TRBV29-1 with TRBJ2-5; D gene uncertain. Germline V gives CDR1 SQVTM, CDR2 ANQGSEA. The CDR3 totals 12 residues. Trimming removed 2 bases from V and 5 bases from J, with 9 bases in between. The CDR3 DNA is TGCAGCGTTGAAAAGGGATCGGAGACCCAGTACCTC. It codes for CSVEKGSETQYL.

J is TRBJ1-1 and V is TRBV5-1, with a possible D match to TRBD1 (5 bases). With 4 bases removed from V and 3 bases from J, the gap between germline ends came to 16 bases. The CDR3 sequence is 15 residues long. Germline assignment: CDR1 SGHRS and CDR2 YFSETQ. The CDR3 bases are TGCGCCAGCAGCCGCGGGGGGGGAAGGTACACTGAAGCTTTCTTT. Translation: CASSRGGGRYTEAFF. The variable domain in full, with the rest retrieved from reference TRBV5-1 and TRBJ1-1, is KAGVTQTPRYLIKTRGQQVTLSCSPISGHRSVSWYQQTPGQGLQFLFEYFSETQRNKGNFPGRFSGRQFSNSRSEMNVSTLELGDSALYLCASSRGGGRYTEAFFGQGTRLTVV.